This T cell receptor beta chain is drawn from a study of T cell responses to AZD1222 COVID-19 vaccine. Study in general: Doses given second, at about 4 or about 12 weeks, were pooled.

Only in-frame clones appear in the TCRdb table, and some are missing; sequencing was by immunoSEQ multiplex PCR. Of approximately 100,000 clones listed, approximately 91% were seen once; the top ten hold approximately 16%. Trimming cost V 5 bases and J 5 bases, with 16 bases left between them. The CDR3 covers 14 residues. Germline lookup yields CDR1 SEHNR and CDR2 FQNEAQ (reference sequence). As to this clone: The antigen is not known.

Study outcomes and limitations: Baseline seropositives among AZD1222 recipients totaled only five or six. Most donors were white British and more were female, and clonal diversity was possibly underestimated. All repertoire sampling was performed exclusively after the peak T cell response.

The sample here was peripheral blood, taken on day 0 of AZD1222 vaccination. The V gene is TRBV7-9, the J gene TRBJ2-7; D is possibly TRBD1 (6 bases). The clonotype originates from an adult in good health. The CDR3 loop is CASSPPGANNEQYF. The CDR3 DNA is TGTGCCAGCAGCCCGCCAGGGGCTAATAACGAGCAGTACTTC.